This T cell receptor (beta chain) was captured by sequencing in a study of blood T cells in healthy people across ages. The germline V and J ends were trimmed by 5 bases and 1 base, with 14 bases remaining between them. Per germline, CDR1 DFQATT and CDR2 SNEGSKA (reference sequence). The CDR3 is made up of 14 amino acids. Study observations and caveats: Because donor CMV status was unknown, expanded clonotype changes were possibly confounded. Donors of long life had a larger count of naive CD4+ cells and greater diversity than aged donors.

It was with a sample-barcoded 5' primer and a J-beta primer mix that a second PCR of about 7 to 12 cycles was run. TCRdb ran MiXCR on the 5' RACE reads and lists one entry per CDR3 protein. Here the sample spans around 790,000 distinct CDR3 sequences, around 42% being singletons. This clonotype has more than one count but fewer than ten. Antigen unknown. The receptor's source is a man between 60 and 75 years old in good health. The V gene is TRBV20-1, the J gene TRBJ1-1; D is possibly TRBD1 (6 bases). The sample comprised blood. CDR3 in amino acids: CSAVSDRRNTEAFF. CDR3 sequence (DNA): TGCAGTGCTGTATCCGACAGGAGGAACACTGAAGCTTTCTTT.